This T cell receptor (beta chain) was documented in a study of tumor-infiltrating lymphocytes in primary liver carcinoma. Study information: Donors underwent surgery for histopathologically diagnosed primary liver carcinoma. Spanning 30 to 69 years of age, the patients were men and women. Points from the study as a whole: Tumors carried a top-250-clone fraction significantly exceeding that of blood (p = 0.039).

A primer in the constant region served to generate TCR beta cDNA from 500 ng of total RNA. Construction of TCR beta libraries relied on three successive nested multiplex PCR rounds employing slightly modified ARM-PCR. PCR rounds one and two used TRBV1-TRBV30 forward primers with a C-beta reverse primer for roughly 10 cycles each. TCRdb reprocessed the multiplex PCR reads via MiXCR and lists one record per CDR3 protein. The sample consists of fewer than 350,000 distinct CDR3 sequences, 55% to 65% of them appearing once. Germline V gene data show CDR1 as SGDLS and CDR2 as YYNGEE. The CDR3 covers 14 residues. Out of unsorted whole blood came the blood RNA, and germline DNA was extracted as well. A note on this clonotype: The antigen is unknown.

The sequence was obtained from a man aged 35 to 55 with primary liver carcinoma and hepatitis B virus infection. Sequencing was carried out using peripheral blood. This chain uses TRBV9 with TRBJ1-3, with a weak D call TRBD1 (5 bases). The CDR3, as DNA: TGTGCTAGCCGGGGCCCGGCAGCTGGAAACACCATATATTTT. This translates into CASRGPAAGNTIYF.